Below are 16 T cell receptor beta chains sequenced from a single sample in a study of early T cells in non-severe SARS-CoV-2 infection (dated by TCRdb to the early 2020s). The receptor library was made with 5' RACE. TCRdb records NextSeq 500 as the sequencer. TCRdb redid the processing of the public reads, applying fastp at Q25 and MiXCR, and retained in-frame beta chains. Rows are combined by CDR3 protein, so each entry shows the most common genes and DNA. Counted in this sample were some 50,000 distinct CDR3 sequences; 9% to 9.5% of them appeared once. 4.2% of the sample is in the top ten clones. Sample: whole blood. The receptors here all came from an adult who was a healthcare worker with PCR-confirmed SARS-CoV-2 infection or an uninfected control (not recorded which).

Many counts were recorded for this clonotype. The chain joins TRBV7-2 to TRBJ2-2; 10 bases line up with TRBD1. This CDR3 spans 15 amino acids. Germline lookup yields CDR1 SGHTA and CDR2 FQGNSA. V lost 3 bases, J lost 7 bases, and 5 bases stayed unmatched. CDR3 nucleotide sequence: TGTGCCAGCAGCTTGCCGGGACAGGGGAACGGGGAGCTGTTTTTT. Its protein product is CASSLPGQGNGELFF.

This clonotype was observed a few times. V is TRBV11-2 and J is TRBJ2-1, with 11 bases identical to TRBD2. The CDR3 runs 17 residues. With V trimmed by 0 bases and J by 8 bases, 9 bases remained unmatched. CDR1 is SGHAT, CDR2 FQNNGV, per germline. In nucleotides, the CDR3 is TGTGCCAGCAGCTTAGACACGGGGACTAGCGGTTCCGATGAGCAGTTCTTC. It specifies CASSLDTGTSGSDEQFF.

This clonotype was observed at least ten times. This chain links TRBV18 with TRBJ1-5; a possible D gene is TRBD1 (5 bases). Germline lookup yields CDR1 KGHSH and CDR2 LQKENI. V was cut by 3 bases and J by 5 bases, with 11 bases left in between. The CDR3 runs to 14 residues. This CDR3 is CASSPGRVDQPQHF. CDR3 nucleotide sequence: TGTGCCAGCTCACCGGGCAGGGTTGATCAGCCCCAGCATTTT.

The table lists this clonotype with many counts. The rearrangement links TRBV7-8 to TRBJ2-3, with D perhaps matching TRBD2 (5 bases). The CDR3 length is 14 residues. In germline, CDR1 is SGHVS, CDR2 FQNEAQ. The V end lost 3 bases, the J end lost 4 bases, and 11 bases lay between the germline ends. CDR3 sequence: CASSLKLESDTQYF. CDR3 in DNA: TGTGCCAGCAGCTTGAAACTAGAATCAGATACGCAGTATTTT.

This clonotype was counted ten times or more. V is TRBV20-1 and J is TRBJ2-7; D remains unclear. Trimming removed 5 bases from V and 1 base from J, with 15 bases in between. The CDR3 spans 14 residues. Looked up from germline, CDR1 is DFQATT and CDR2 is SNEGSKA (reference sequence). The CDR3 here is CSARVLIVSYEQYF. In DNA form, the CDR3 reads TGCAGTGCTCGGGTCCTTATAGTATCCTACGAGCAGTACTTC.

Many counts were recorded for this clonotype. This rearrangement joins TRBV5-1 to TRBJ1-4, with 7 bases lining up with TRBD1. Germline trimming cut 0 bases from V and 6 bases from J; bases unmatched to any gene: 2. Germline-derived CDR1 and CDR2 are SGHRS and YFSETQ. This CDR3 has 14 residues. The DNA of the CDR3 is TGCGCCAGCAGCTTGGGTGACAGGGATGAAAAACTGTTTTTT. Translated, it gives CASSLGDRDEKLFF.

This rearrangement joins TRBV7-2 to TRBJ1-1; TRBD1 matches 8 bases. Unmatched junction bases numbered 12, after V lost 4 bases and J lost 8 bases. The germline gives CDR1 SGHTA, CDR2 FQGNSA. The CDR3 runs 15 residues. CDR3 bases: TGTGCCAGCAGCTCGTACATGACAGGGGTGCCCGAAGCTTTCTTT. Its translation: CASSSYMTGVPEAFF. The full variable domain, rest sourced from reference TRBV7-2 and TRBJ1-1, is GAGVSQSPSNKVTEKGKDVELRCDPISGHTALYWYRQSLGQGLEFLIYFQGNSAPDKSGLPSDRFSAERTGGSVSTLTIQRTQQEDSAVYLCASSSYMTGVPEAFFGQGTRLTVV.

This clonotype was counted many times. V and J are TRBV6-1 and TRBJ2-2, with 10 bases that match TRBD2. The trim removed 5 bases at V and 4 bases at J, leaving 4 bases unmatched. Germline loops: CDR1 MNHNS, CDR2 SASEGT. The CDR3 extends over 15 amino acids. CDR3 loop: CASSRLAGSTGELFF. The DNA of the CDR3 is TGTGCCAGCAGTCGACTAGCGGGCTCCACCGGGGAGCTGTTTTTT.

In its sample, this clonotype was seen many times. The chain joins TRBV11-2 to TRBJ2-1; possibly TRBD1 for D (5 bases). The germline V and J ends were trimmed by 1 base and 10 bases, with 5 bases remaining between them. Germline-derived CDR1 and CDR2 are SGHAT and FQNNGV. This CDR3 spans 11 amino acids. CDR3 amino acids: CASSLGGEQFF. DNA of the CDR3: TGTGCCAGCAGCTTAGGGGGCGAGCAGTTCTTC.

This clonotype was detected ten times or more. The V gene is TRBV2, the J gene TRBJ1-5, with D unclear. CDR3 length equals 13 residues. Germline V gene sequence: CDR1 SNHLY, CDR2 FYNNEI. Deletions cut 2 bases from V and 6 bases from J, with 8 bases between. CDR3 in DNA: TGTGCCAGCAGTGAACAGCGGGGTCAGCCCCAGCATTTT. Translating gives CASSEQRGQPQHF.

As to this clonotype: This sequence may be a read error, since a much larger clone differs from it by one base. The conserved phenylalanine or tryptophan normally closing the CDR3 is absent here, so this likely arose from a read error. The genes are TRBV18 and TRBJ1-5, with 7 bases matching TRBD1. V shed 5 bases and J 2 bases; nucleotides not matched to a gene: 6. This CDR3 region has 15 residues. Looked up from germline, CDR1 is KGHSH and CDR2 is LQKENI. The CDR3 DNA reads TGTGCCAGCTCAGACAGGGTACTTGGCAATCAGCCCCAGCATCTT. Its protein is CASSDRVLGNQPQHL.

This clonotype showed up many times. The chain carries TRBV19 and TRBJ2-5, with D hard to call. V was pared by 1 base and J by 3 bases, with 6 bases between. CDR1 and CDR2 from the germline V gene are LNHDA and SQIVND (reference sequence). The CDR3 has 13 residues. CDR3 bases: TGTGCCAGTAGTATAGCGGGTGAAGAGACCCAGTACTTC. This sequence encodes CASSIAGEETQYF.

The CDR3 sequence: CAWSVEFGEQFF. CDR3 sequence (DNA): TGTGCCTGGAGTGTTGAATTTGGAGAGCAGTTCTTC. The rearrangement joins TRBV30 to TRBJ2-1, with D unresolved. CDR1 GTSNPN and CDR2 SVGIG come from the germline V gene (reference sequence). V shed 0 bases and J shed 10 bases, with 10 bases lying between them. The CDR3 has 12 residues. The complete variable domain, with remaining parts taken from reference TRBV30 and TRBJ2-1, reads SQTIHQWPATLVQPVGSPLSLECTVEGTSNPNLYWYRQAAGRGLQLLFYSVGIGQISSEVPQNLSASRPQDRQFILSSKKLLLSDSGFYLCAWSVEFGEQFFGPGTRLTVL.

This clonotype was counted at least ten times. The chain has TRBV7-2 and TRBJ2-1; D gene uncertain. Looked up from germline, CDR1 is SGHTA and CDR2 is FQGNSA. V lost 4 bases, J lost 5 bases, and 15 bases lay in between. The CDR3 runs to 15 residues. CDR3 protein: CASSSRGVTHNEQFF. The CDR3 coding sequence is TGTGCCAGCAGCTCGCGTGGGGTCACCCACAATGAGCAGTTCTTC.

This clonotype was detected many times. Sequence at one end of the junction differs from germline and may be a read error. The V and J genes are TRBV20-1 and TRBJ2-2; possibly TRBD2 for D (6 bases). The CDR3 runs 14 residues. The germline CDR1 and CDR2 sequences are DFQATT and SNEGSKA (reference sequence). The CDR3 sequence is CSAPLAAGTGELFF. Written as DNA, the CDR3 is TGCAGTGCTCCCTTAGCGGCGGGCACCGGGGAGCTTTTTTTT.

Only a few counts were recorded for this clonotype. Written as DNA, the CDR3 is TGTGCCAGCAGACGCGAAACAGGCTCCTACGAGCAGTACTTC. Translating it yields CASRRETGSYEQYF. The rearrangement links TRBV5-5 to TRBJ2-7; the D gene is possibly TRBD1 (5 bases). V was shortened by 5 bases and J by 0 bases, with 12 bases between the two germline ends. Germline assignment: CDR1 SGHKS and CDR2 YYEKEE (reference sequence). The CDR3 covers 14 residues.